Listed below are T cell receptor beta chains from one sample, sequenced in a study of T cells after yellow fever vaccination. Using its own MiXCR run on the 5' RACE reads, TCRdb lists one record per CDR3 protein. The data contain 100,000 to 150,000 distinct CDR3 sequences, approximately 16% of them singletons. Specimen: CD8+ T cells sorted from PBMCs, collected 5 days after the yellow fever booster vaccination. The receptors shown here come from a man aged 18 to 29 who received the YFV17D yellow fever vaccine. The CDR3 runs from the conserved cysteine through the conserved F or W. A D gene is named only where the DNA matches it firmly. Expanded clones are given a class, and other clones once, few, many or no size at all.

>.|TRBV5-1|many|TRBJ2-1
CASSFGVLSYNEQFF
TGCGCCAGCAGCTTTGGTGTGTTGAGTTACAATGAGCAGTTCTTC
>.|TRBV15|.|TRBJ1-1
CATSRESEQKLFF
TGTGCCACCAGCAGAGAGTCCGAACAAAAACTGTTCTTT
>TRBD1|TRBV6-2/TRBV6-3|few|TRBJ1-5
CASSTMGQGAYQPQHF
TGTGCCAGCAGTACTATGGGACAGGGGGCTTATCAGCCCCAGCATTTT
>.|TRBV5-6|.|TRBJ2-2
CASSWGSAGTTGELFF
TGTGCCAGCAGCTGGGGGTCGGCGGGGACCACCGGGGAGCTGTTTTTT
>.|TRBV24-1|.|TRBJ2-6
CATRPGGGANVLTF
TGTGCCACCAGACCCGGAGGTGGGGCCAACGTCCTGACTTTC
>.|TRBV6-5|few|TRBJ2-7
CASGPPGIFAYEQYF
TGTGCCAGCGGACCGCCTGGGATCTTTGCCTACGAGCAGTACTTC
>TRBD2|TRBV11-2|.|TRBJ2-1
CASSLVGGSVEQFF
TGTGCCAGCAGCTTAGTCGGGGGGAGCGTCGAGCAGTTCTTC
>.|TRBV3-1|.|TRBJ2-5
CASSLPLGGQETQYF
TGTGCCAGCAGCCTCCCCCTGGGGGGCCAAGAGACCCAGTACTTC
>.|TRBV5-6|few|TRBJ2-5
CASSWALNQETQYF
TGTGCCAGCAGCTGGGCCCTAAACCAAGAGACCCAGTACTTC
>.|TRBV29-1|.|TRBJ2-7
CSVAYQGNYEQYF
TGCAGCGTTGCCTATCAGGGCAACTACGAGCAGTACTTC